This T cell receptor (beta chain) was identified in a study of early stage breast cancer tumors. Findings and limits, study-wide: Comparing each tissue with blood distinguished tumor from normal in most of the 16 patients.

Germline V lookup: CDR1 MDHEN, CDR2 SYDVKM. This CDR3 spans 13 amino acids. V dropped 7 bases and J dropped 7 bases, with 16 bases sitting between them. To note about this clone: No antigen is known for it.

Sequencing used immunoSEQ multiplex PCR; TCRdb keeps in-frame clones, though not all of them. The repertoire includes 4,500 to 6,000 clones, roughly 70% of them detected once, and 15% to 17% sits in the top ten. V usage is TRBV28 and J usage is TRBJ1-2, with a tentative D call TRBD1 (6 bases). Sequenced input: breast tumor tissue. The origin of this receptor is a person between 55 and 69 years old with breast cancer. CDR3 loop: CASKGDGSGGYTF. DNA for the CDR3: TGTGCCAGCAAGGGGGACGGAAGTGGTGGCTACACCTTC.